The rows below give T cell receptor beta chains drawn from one sample of a study of blood T cells in healthy people across ages. TCRdb recomputed calls from the 5' RACE reads with MiXCR, one row per CDR3 protein. This table has approximately 810,000 distinct CDR3 sequences, 29% appearing once. The sample comprised blood. These receptors all stem from a woman older than 75 in good health. Both conserved end residues are part of each CDR3. The D gene is left open where the match is weak. Clone size is not always given. Where it is, it says once, few, many or a class for expanded clones.

size: few
J: TRBJ1-2
V: TRBV25-1
D: TRBD1
CDR3: CASRRTGGGYGYTF
DNA: TGTGCCAGCAGAAGGACAGGGGGCGGCTATGGCTACACCTTC

size: .
J: TRBJ1-2
V: TRBV9
D: .
CDR3: CAGSVTDRNYGYTF
DNA: TGTGCCGGCAGCGTGACAGATAGAAACTATGGCTACACCTTC

size: .
J: TRBJ1-2
V: TRBV19
D: .
CDR3: CASSISGYGYTF
DNA: TGTGCCAGTAGTATCTCCGGCTATGGCTACACCTTC

size: many
J: TRBJ2-5
V: TRBV18
D: .
CDR3: CASSPQGPSSAETQYF
DNA: TGTGCCAGCTCACCACAGGGGCCGTCTTCCGCAGAGACCCAGTACTTC

size: .
J: TRBJ1-6
V: TRBV5-1
D: .
CDR3: CASRGGNDNSPLHF
DNA: TGCGCCAGCAGAGGGGGAAACGATAATTCACCCCTCCACTTT

size: few
J: TRBJ2-3
V: TRBV14
D: .
CDR3: CASSSGGPADTQYF
DNA: TGTGCCAGCAGTTCGGGGGGCCCCGCAGATACGCAGTATTTT

size: .
J: TRBJ2-3
V: TRBV12-3/TRBV12-4
D: .
CDR3: CASRLRADVQYF
DNA: TGTGCCAGCAGATTAAGGGCAGATGTGCAGTATTTT

size: many
J: TRBJ2-1
V: TRBV15
D: TRBD2
CDR3: CATSSRTGTSHYNEQFF
DNA: TGTGCCACCAGCAGTCGCACCGGGACTAGCCACTACAATGAGCAGTTCTTC

size: .
J: TRBJ2-3
V: TRBV24-1
D: .
CDR3: CAARTGSTDTQQF
DNA: TGTGCCGCTCGAACTGGGAGCACAGATACGCAGCAGTTT

size: .
J: TRBJ1-6
V: TRBV5-1
D: .
CDR3: CASSLNSVNSPLHF
DNA: TGCGCCAGCAGCTTAAACAGCGTGAATTCACCCCTCCACTTT

size: many
J: TRBJ2-3
V: TRBV29-1
D: TRBD2
CDR3: CSVVGGGLQPDTQYF
DNA: TGCAGCGTTGTTGGGGGAGGGTTGCAACCAGATACGCAGTATTTT

size: few
J: TRBJ1-2
V: TRBV20-1
D: .
CDR3: CSARVAPLGYTF
DNA: TGCAGTGCTAGAGTGGCCCCCTTAGGCTACACCTTC

size: many
J: TRBJ1-2
V: TRBV6-2/TRBV6-3
D: TRBD1
CDR3: CASSYSGQDGYTF
DNA: TGTGCCAGCAGTTACTCGGGACAGGATGGCTACACCTTC

size: few
J: TRBJ1-2
V: TRBV5-6
D: .
CDR3: CASSRAGQEEDYTF
DNA: TGTGCCAGCAGCCGTGCAGGGCAGGAGGAAGACTACACCTTC

size: .
J: TRBJ1-2
V: TRBV12-3/TRBV12-4
D: TRBD1
CDR3: CASSFRTGGQYGYTF
DNA: TGTGCCAGCAGTTTCCGGACAGGGGGCCAGTATGGCTACACCTTC

size: .
J: TRBJ2-1
V: TRBV20-1
D: TRBD1
CDR3: CSAPIIGTGGFEQFF
DNA: TGCAGTGCTCCAATTATTGGGACAGGGGGCTTTGAGCAGTTCTTC

size: once
J: TRBJ2-7
V: TRBV6-6
D: .
CDR3: CASNYLGPFYYNEQYF
DNA: TGTGCCAGCAATTACTTAGGACCATTTTACTACAATGAGCAGTACTTC

size: once
J: TRBJ2-6
V: TRBV20-1
D: .
CDR3: CSAPHPTGPTGANVLTF
DNA: TGCAGTGCTCCCCACCCGACAGGCCCCACTGGGGCCAACGTCCTGACTTTC

size: few
J: TRBJ2-1
V: TRBV20-1
D: .
CDR3: CSASGRGAGNEQFF
DNA: TGCAGTGCTAGTGGGAGGGGGGCAGGCAATGAGCAGTTCTTC

size: few
J: TRBJ2-7
V: TRBV6-5
D: TRBD2
CDR3: CASSYSETSGNEQYF
DNA: TGTGCCAGCAGTTACTCGGAGACTAGCGGTAATGAGCAGTACTTC

size: .
J: TRBJ1-1
V: TRBV20-1
D: .
CDR3: CGAKKEVRAFF
DNA: TGCGGTGCTAAAAAGGAGGTACGAGCTTTCTTT

size: few
J: TRBJ1-3
V: TRBV7-9
D: TRBD1
CDR3: CASSLAQGQGSGNTIYF
DNA: TGTGCCAGCAGCTTAGCCCAGGGACAGGGCAGCGGAAACACCATATATTTT

size: .
J: TRBJ1-1
V: TRBV2
D: TRBD1
CDR3: CASKPGQGLNAEAFF
DNA: TGTGCCAGCAAACCGGGACAGGGATTGAACGCTGAAGCTTTCTTT

size: many
J: TRBJ2-7
V: TRBV7-2
D: .
CDR3: CASSLAPTKAHEQYF
DNA: TGTGCCAGCAGCTTAGCGCCGACGAAAGCCCACGAGCAGTACTTC

size: many
J: TRBJ1-2
V: TRBV4-3
D: .
CDR3: CASSQGLQSTYGYTF
DNA: TGCGCCAGCAGCCAAGGTCTACAGTCAACCTATGGCTACACCTTC

size: many
J: TRBJ2-7
V: TRBV27
D: TRBD2
CDR3: CASSLWSSGAYEQYF
DNA: TGTGCCAGCAGTTTATGGAGTAGCGGGGCCTACGAGCAGTACTTC

size: many
J: TRBJ2-3
V: TRBV20-1
D: TRBD1
CDR3: CSASWIQGWGDTQYF
DNA: TGCAGTGCTAGTTGGATACAGGGGTGGGGAGATACGCAGTATTTT

size: .
J: TRBJ1-2
V: TRBV28
D: TRBD1
CDR3: CAYREGKGTGGLRYGYTF
DNA: TGTGCCTACAGAGAGGGAAAGGGGACAGGGGGCTTAAGATATGGCTACACCTTC

size: many
J: TRBJ2-5
V: TRBV11-2
D: .
CDR3: CASSLVSLQETQYF
DNA: TGTGCCAGCAGCTTAGTCTCGCTTCAAGAGACCCAGTACTTC

size: few
J: TRBJ2-3
V: TRBV7-9
D: .
CDR3: CASSLWERRTDTQYF
DNA: TGTGCCAGCAGCTTGTGGGAGCGACGCACAGATACGCAGTATTTT

size: few
J: TRBJ1-2
V: TRBV12-3/TRBV12-4
D: .
CDR3: CASSRMGALGGYTF
DNA: TGTGCCAGCAGCCGTATGGGGGCGCTAGGCGGCTACACCTTC

size: many
J: TRBJ2-3
V: TRBV6-2/TRBV6-3
D: .
CDR3: CASTNPPTDTQYF
DNA: TGTGCCAGCACCAACCCCCCCACAGATACGCAGTATTTT

size: .
J: TRBJ1-6
V: TRBV20-1
D: TRBD1
CDR3: CSARDRPGTGNSPRHF
DNA: TGCAGTGCTAGAGATAGGCCGGGGACAGGGAATTCACCCCGCCACTTT

size: many
J: TRBJ2-5
V: TRBV24-1
D: TRBD2
CDR3: CATSDAGWRGDQETQYF
DNA: TGTGCCACCAGTGATGCCGGGTGGCGGGGGGATCAAGAGACCCAGTACTTC

size: .
J: TRBJ2-5
V: TRBV11-2
D: TRBD2
CDR3: CASSLELAGANEQYF
DNA: TGTGCCAGCAGCTTAGAACTAGCGGGGGCCAATGAGCAGTACTTC

size: many
J: TRBJ2-1
V: TRBV9
D: .
CDR3: CASSVATGPYNEQFF
DNA: TGTGCCAGCAGCGTAGCTACAGGACCCTACAATGAGCAGTTCTTC